This TCR beta chain was identified during a study of T cell changes during pregnancy in multiple sclerosis. Here immunoSEQ multiplex PCR was the method, and the copy in TCRdb shows in-frame clones only, minus some. This sample has 54,000 or so clones, with about 94% found just once. The CDR3 has 14 amino acids. V was pared by 3 bases and J by 0 bases, with 7 bases between. Germline V lookup: CDR1 PRHDT, CDR2 FYEKMQ (reference sequence). This clone came up once. The sequenced sample was CD4+ T cells from peripheral blood mononuclear cells, obtained before pregnancy. This TCR was sampled from a female donor with multiple sclerosis, enrolled in a pregnancy study. The chain couples TRBV13 to TRBJ2-3; no reliable D call. CDR3 in DNA: TGTGCCAGCAGCTTGGGCGTAAGCACAGATACGCAGTATTTT. It encodes CASSLGVSTDTQYF.